This T cell receptor beta chain comes out of a study of neurological immune-mediated disorders. The study, taken as a whole, reports: None of the CDR3 amino acid sequences in expanded clones turned up in more than one subject, which points to private repertoires in all groups. TCR clonal expansion peaked in HTLV-1-associated myelopathy patients and was lowest in multiple sclerosis patients.

At least ten counts were recorded for this clonotype. Antigen specificity is unknown. Maryland, USA blood bank volunteers served as healthy controls. The cDNA was synthesized by means of template-switch 5'RACE, which was carried out with 10-nucleotide random UMIs. TCRdb redid the calling of the 5' RACE reads with MiXCR, one entry per CDR3 protein. This sample has approximately 87,000 distinct CDR3 sequences, with approximately 14% found just once. The TCR was taken from a woman aged 45-60 years in good health. Sequences were obtained from PBMCs.

DNA of the CDR3: TGTGCCAGCAGCGTAGGACAAAGACTAGACTACAATGAGCAGTTCTTC. Translating it yields CASSVGQRLDYNEQFF. The V and J genes are TRBV9 and TRBJ2-1; D is possibly TRBD2 (6 bases). Per the germline V gene, CDR1 is SGDLS and CDR2 is YYNGEE. The CDR3 covers 16 residues. Trimming shortened V by 0 bases and J by 3 bases, and 13 bases separated the two germline ends.